This T cell receptor beta chain appears in the sequencing data of a study of T cell responses to AZD1222 COVID-19 vaccine. As for the study in general: Second-dose intervals near 4 or 12 weeks were combined. General study results and limits: The donors showed a predominance of white British ancestry and of females, with possible underestimation of clonal diversity. Once two AZD1222 doses were given, Spike-specific TCR breadth and depth went up. Only 5 or 6 individuals given AZD1222 were seropositive at baseline.

Method: immunoSEQ multiplex PCR; TCRdb's copy keeps in-frame clones and lacks some. The profile covers some 180,000 clones, with about 92% appearing a single time and approximately 1.5% taken by the ten largest. On this clone: The antigen is undetermined.

CDR1 is SGHVS and CDR2 is FQNEAQ in the germline V gene. There are 15 residues in the CDR3. Unmatched junction bases numbered 12, after V lost 6 bases and J lost 8 bases. This sample comprised peripheral blood, obtained on day 0 of AZD1222 vaccination. This sequence originates from an adult in good health. The chain uses TRBV7-8 and TRBJ1-4; TRBD1 agrees at 7 bases. The CDR3 sequence is CASSSLAGGEEKLFF. CDR3 bases: TGTGCCAGCAGTTCCCTCGCAGGGGGTGAGGAAAAACTGTTTTTT.